This T cell receptor (beta chain) was documented in a study of identical twins. The germline V gene has CDR1 MNHEY and CDR2 SVGEGT. Trimming pared 7 bases from V and 7 bases from J, leaving 8 bases between. This CDR3 contains 12 residues. At least ten counts were recorded for this clonotype. Its antigen is currently unknown. Findings and caveats of the study: Invariant populations such as MAIT and iNKT cells could partly muddle zero-insertion analyses.

TCRdb reanalysed the 5' RACE reads using MiXCR and keeps one entry per CDR3 protein. The sample consists of 350,000 to 500,000 distinct CDR3 sequences, around 20% of them appearing once. The sample was naive T cells sorted from blood. V usage is TRBV6-2 or TRBV6-3 and J usage is TRBJ1-6; D remains unclear. The receptor comes from a man aged 50-60 years in good health. The CDR3, as DNA: TGTGCCAGCAAAACGGTGAATTCACCCCTCCACTTT. Protein: CASKTVNSPLHF.